This TCR beta chain was recorded in a study of T cell responses to AZD1222 COVID-19 vaccine. Across the study: Second-dose schedules of about 4 or about 12 weeks were combined. Study results and caveats: Within unmutated variant regions lay the reported targets of nearly half of spike-specific TCRs. Of the AZD1222 recipients, only 5 or 6 were seropositive at baseline.

Clones were sequenced by immunoSEQ multiplex PCR, and TCRdb holds only the in-frame ones, with some missing. The sample gives 150,000 to 170,000 clones, more than 75% of which show up once; about 19% is in the top ten. With respect to this clone: Its antigen is still unknown.

The CDR3 has 15 residues. The V end lost 4 bases, the J end lost 4 bases, and 19 bases lay between the germline ends. The germline V gene has CDR1 SQVTM and CDR2 ANQGSEA. Sequencing was performed on peripheral blood, taken on day 0 of AZD1222 vaccination. This TCR was recovered from an adult in good health. This chain connects TRBV29-1 to TRBJ1-2; D possibly corresponds to TRBD1 (5 bases). The CDR3 sequence is CSVGGPGYKVYGYTF. CDR3 nucleotides: TGCAGCGTTGGGGGCCCAGGGTATAAGGTCTATGGCTACACCTTC.